This TCR beta chain is from a study of blood T cells in healthy people across ages. Comment on this clonotype: An end of the junction differs from the germline gene, which may be a read error.

CDR3 length: 17 amino acids. Germline CDR1 reads DFQATT; CDR2 reads SNEGSKA (reference sequence). Using a J-beta primer mix together with a sample-barcoded 5' primer, a second PCR was run for roughly 7 to 12 cycles. In TCRdb, the 5' RACE reads were re-called with MiXCR into one record per CDR3 protein. The repertoire holds under 1,000,000 distinct CDR3 sequences, roughly 35% seen once, with over 10% in the top ten. Source material: blood. The receptor comes from a man between 18 and 35 years old in good health. The V gene is TRBV20-1, the J gene TRBJ2-1; D call uncertain. The CDR3 region is CSARDPPLGHSYNGQFF. The CDR3 nucleotides read TGCAGTGCTAGAGACCCGCCCCTAGGGCACTCCTACAATGGGCAGTTCTTC.